A single TCR beta chain is shown here with its context. This entry comes from a study of blood T cell repertoires in COVID-19. Study information: The samples span acute and convalescent COVID-19 from the United States, Italy and Spain. The analysed material was cDNA or gDNA that came from T cells, B-cell-depleted T cells, or PBMCs.

As handled by the study authors: Nucleated cell counts were estimated from reference gene primer amplification. Generated by immunoSEQ multiplex PCR, the TCRdb table keeps only in-frame clones and is missing some. Clone size and the V and J calls come from that table; the DNA yielded D and trimming. The sample holds about 50,000 clones, roughly 90% seen once. With 2 bases removed from V and 10 bases from J, the gap between germline ends came to 13 bases. CDR3 length: 14 residues. The germline V gene has CDR1 SGHDT and CDR2 YYEEEE. The chain links TRBV5-6 to TRBJ1-6; weak D call: TRBD1 (6 bases). This receptor was taken from a human donor in a cohort sampled during active COVID-19. Sequencing was carried out using peripheral blood. This chain's CDR3 is CASSFGQSGSPLHF. The CDR3 DNA reads as TGTGCCAGCAGCTTCGGACAGTCGGGGTCACCCCTCCACTTT.